This T cell receptor beta chain was documented in a study of cytomegalovirus exposure and HLA in healthy donors. The germline V gene has CDR1 SNHLY and CDR2 FYNNEI. Between the trimmed V and J ends, which lost 7 bases and 0 bases, there was a span of 12 bases. The CDR3 covers 15 residues. In the PCR, 60 Vbeta and 13 Jbeta primers were used. Using immunoSEQ multiplex PCR, the repertoire was profiled, and TCRdb retains in-frame clones only, with some absent. Altogether over 150,000 clones are present, around 75% being singletons, with the ten largest covering about 2.3%. The chain couples TRBV2 to TRBJ1-4; a weak D match, TRBD1 (6 bases). This receptor was identified in a male donor in good health and CMV-seronegative. Specimen: PBMCs. The DNA for the CDR3 is TGTGCCAGCAACCGGGACACACCAACTAATGAAAAACTGTTTTTT. Amino acids: CASNRDTPTNEKLFF.